The 14 T cell receptor beta chains below were found in one sample sequenced in a study of blood T cells in healthy people across ages. A J-beta primer mix and a sample-barcoded 5' primer were used in a second PCR of roughly 6 to 11 cycles. From the 5' RACE reads, TCRdb called clonotypes with MiXCR, one entry per CDR3 protein. This sample has over 300,000 distinct CDR3 sequences, with approximately 52% found just once. Sample: blood. These receptors originate from a man aged 60 to 75 in good health.

The chain couples TRBV11-2 to TRBJ2-7; no reliable D call. The CDR3 loop spans 14 amino acids. Trimming shortened V by 1 base and J by 7 bases, and 14 bases separated the two germline ends. Germline V gives CDR1 SGHAT, CDR2 FQNNGV. The DNA of the CDR3 is TGTGCCAGCAGCTTAGGTACGGTTCCTTATGAGCAGTACTTC. Translated: CASSLGTVPYEQYF.

The chain employs TRBV5-1 and TRBJ2-7; a weak D match, TRBD1 (8 bases). CDR3 length equals 14 residues. Germline lookup yields CDR1 SGHRS and CDR2 YFSETQ. Trimming took 4 bases from V and 1 from J, leaving 12 bases between them. CDR3 nucleotides: TGCGCCAGCAGCACAGGGGGGGCTTCCTACGAGCAGTACTTC. It yields the protein CASSTGGASYEQYF.

The CDR3 here is CSARDWGTGGGETQYF. The CDR3 DNA reads TGCAGTGCTAGAGATTGGGGGACAGGGGGGGGAGAGACCCAGTACTTC. The chain combines TRBV20-1 with TRBJ2-7, with 11 bases aligning to TRBD1. The J call is uncertain, as TRBJ2-5 better fits the DNA end. This CDR3 is 16 amino acids long. Germline CDR1 reads DFQATT; CDR2 reads SNEGSKA (reference sequence).

The rearrangement uses TRBV20-1 and TRBJ2-5; D is undetermined. V dropped 3 bases and J dropped 2 bases, with 7 bases sitting between them. CDR3 size: 12 residues. Germline-derived CDR1 and CDR2 are DFQATT and SNEGSKA (reference sequence). The CDR3 DNA sequence: TGCAGTGCTAGGGTTGGGCAAGAGACCCAGTACTTC. It encodes CSARVGQETQYF.

The chain links TRBV27 to TRBJ2-1; D remains unclear. The CDR3 extends over 14 amino acids. Trimming cost V 0 bases and J 8 bases, with 11 bases left between them. Germline values: CDR1 MNHEY, CDR2 SMNVEV (reference sequence). The CDR3 reads CASSLSIGIDEQFF. The CDR3 DNA sequence: TGTGCCAGCAGTTTATCGATAGGGATAGATGAGCAGTTCTTC.

The chain is built from TRBV15 and TRBJ2-4; D is ambiguous. The CDR3 has 14 amino acids. Germline V lookup: CDR1 LNHNV, CDR2 YYDKDF (reference sequence). V lost 0 bases to trimming and J lost 5 bases, with 8 bases between them. The CDR3 sequence is CATSRDLSENIQYF. The CDR3 region has the DNA TGTGCCACCAGCAGAGATCTCAGTGAAAACATTCAGTACTTC. Filled out from reference TRBV15 and TRBJ2-4, the complete variable domain reads DAMVIQNPRYQVTQFGKPVTLSCSQTLNHNVMYWYQQKSSQAPKLLFHYYDKDFNNEADTPDNFQSRRPNTSFCFLDIRSPGLGDTAMYLCATSRDLSENIQYFGAGTRLSVL.

V gene TRBV20-1 combines with J gene TRBJ2-7; 14 nucleotides line up with TRBD2. V was clipped by 0 bases and J by 3 bases; unmatched bases: 7. Looked up from germline, CDR1 is DFQATT and CDR2 is SNEGSKA (reference sequence). The CDR3 contains 17 residues. The CDR3 is CSARDWGTSGRGYEQYF. For the CDR3, the DNA is TGCAGTGCTAGAGATTGGGGGACTAGCGGGAGAGGCTACGAGCAGTACTTC.

V gene TRBV7-9 combines with J gene TRBJ2-3; D unresolved. Germline lookup yields CDR1 SEHNR and CDR2 FQNEAQ (reference sequence). The ends were cut back, 1 base at V and 2 bases at J, with 7 bases in the middle. The CDR3 loop spans 14 amino acids. The CDR3 DNA sequence: TGTGCCAGCAGCTTAGAGGGCCACACAGATACGCAGTATTTT. As protein: CASSLEGHTDTQYF.

This rearrangement joins TRBV7-2 to TRBJ2-2, with D perhaps matching TRBD2 (5 bases). The CDR3 runs to 15 residues. Germline V gene sequence: CDR1 SGHTA, CDR2 FQGNSA. Trimming left V 4 bases short and J 3 bases short, with 12 bases between. The CDR3: CASSWTAQDTGELFF. The CDR3 DNA is TGTGCCAGCAGCTGGACTGCTCAGGACACCGGGGAGCTGTTTTTT. Combining the CDR3 with reference TRBV7-2 and TRBJ2-2 gives the whole variable domain GAGVSQSPSNKVTEKGKDVELRCDPISGHTALYWYRQSLGQGLEFLIYFQGNSAPDKSGLPSDRFSAERTGGSVSTLTIQRTQQEDSAVYLCASSWTAQDTGELFFGEGSRLTVL.

This clonotype was detected a few times. The genes are TRBV6-5 and TRBJ2-1, with 14 bases identical to TRBD2. The CDR3 is 19 amino acids. The V and J ends lost 2 bases and 8 bases, in that order; junction bases with no gene match: 14. Per the germline V gene, CDR1 is MNHEY and CDR2 is SVGAGI. The CDR3: CASSYPSTSGLAGGHEQFF. The CDR3 coding sequence is TGTGCCAGCAGTTACCCGAGCACCTCCGGACTAGCGGGAGGTCATGAGCAGTTCTTC.

This sequence joins TRBV3-1 and TRBJ2-5, with D perhaps TRBD1 or TRBD2 (6 bases each). V lost 10 bases and J lost 5, with 11 bases in between. In germline, CDR1 is LGHDT, CDR2 YNNKEL (reference sequence). The CDR3 is made up of 11 amino acids. The CDR3: CATRGRETQYF. DNA for the CDR3: TGTGCCACTCGGGGGCGGGAGACCCAGTACTTC.

This clonotype was observed a handful of times. The rearrangement uses TRBV10-1 and TRBJ2-7; perhaps TRBD1 as D (6 bases). Germline V lookup: CDR1 WNHNN, CDR2 SYGVQD (reference sequence). With 5 bases removed from V and 5 bases from J, the gap between germline ends came to 22 bases. This CDR3 spans 16 amino acids. DNA for the CDR3: TGCGCCAGCAGTTATGAGAGGGACACTGGCTTGGACGAGCAGTACTTC. It translates to CASSYERDTGLDEQYF.

Only a few counts were recorded for this clonotype. The rearrangement uses TRBV7-2 and TRBJ2-1; D is perhaps TRBD1 (6 bases). The CDR3 has 13 amino acids. With 3 bases removed from V and 4 bases from J, the gap between germline ends came to 7 bases. Germline CDR1 reads SGHTA; CDR2 reads FQGNSA. The CDR3 sequence is CASSFGQYNEQFF. DNA for the CDR3: TGTGCCAGCAGCTTCGGACAGTACAATGAGCAGTTCTTC.

This chain joins TRBV4-1 and TRBJ1-2, with D perhaps TRBD1 (6 bases). The CDR3 has 16 residues. V lost 0 bases, J lost 2 bases, and 13 bases lay in between. CDR1 is MGHRA, CDR2 YSYEKL, per germline. This CDR3 reads CASSQEWGGPNYGYTF. In nucleotides, the CDR3 is TGCGCCAGCAGCCAAGAATGGGGGGGCCCCAACTATGGCTACACCTTC.